Listed below are T cell receptor beta chains from one sample, sequenced in a study of shared clonotypes between healthy human individuals. Sequenced by immunoSEQ multiplex PCR; TCRdb stores in-frame clones only, minus some. The data show approximately 940,000 clones, with about 80% seen just once and approximately 1.5% held by the top ten. Sequencing was performed on memory CD4+ T cells sorted from blood. These receptor sequences come from a man younger than 35 in good health. The CDR3 runs from the conserved cysteine through the conserved F or W. A D gene is named only where the DNA matches it firmly. A clone size is listed for some rows: how often the clone was seen (once, few, many), or a class if it is expanded.

j_gene | v_gene | d_gene | abundance | CDR3nt | CDR3aa
TRBJ2-2 | TRBV27 | TRBD2 | - | TGTGCCAGCAGTTTAGGGGACTACTCCACCGGGGAGCTGTTTTTT | CASSLGDYSTGELFF
TRBJ2-7 | TRBV28 | TRBD1 | - | TGTGCCAGCAGTTCGACAGGGGGCGCCTCCTACGAGCAGTACTTC | CASSSTGGASYEQYF
TRBJ2-2 | TRBV10-3 | TRBD2 | - | TGTGCCATCAGTGAGTCGCGGGAGGGAACCGGGGAGCTGTTTTTT | CAISESREGTGELFF
TRBJ2-1 | TRBV7-2 | TRBD2 | - | TGTGCCAGCAGCCCCATAGCGGGGGCCCTCAATGAGCAGTTCTTC | CASSPIAGALNEQFF
TRBJ1-2 | TRBV5-4 | - | - | TGTGCCAGCAGCTTACCCCAGCAGGGTTTCTATGGCTACACCTTC | CASSLPQQGFYGYTF
TRBJ2-5 | TRBV6-1 | - | - | TGTGCCAGCAGTGCTAGTGAGACCCAGTACTTC | CASSASETQYF
TRBJ1-5 | TRBV29-1 | - | - | TGCAGCGTTAGGTCAAAGGGTAGCAATCAGCCCCAGCATTTT | CSVRSKGSNQPQHF
TRBJ2-3 | TRBV27 | - | many | TGTGCCAGCAGTTTATCTTGGGGCTCAGATACGCAGTATTTT | CASSLSWGSDTQYF
TRBJ2-7 | TRBV19 | TRBD2 | - | TGTGCCAGTAGTATCCAAGCGGGAGGGGGAGAGCAGTACTTC | CASSIQAGGGEQYF
TRBJ1-4 | TRBV5-1 | - | - | TGCGCCAGCAGCCCGGACAGCATAAATGAAAAACTGTTTTTT | CASSPDSINEKLFF
TRBJ1-6 | TRBV6-5 | - | - | TGTGCCAGCAGTGACGGACGGAATAATTCACCCCTCCACTTT | CASSDGRNNSPLHF
TRBJ2-3 | TRBV6-4 | - | few | TGTGCCAGCAGTCCGAATTTAGCGGATACGCAGTATTTT | CASSPNLADTQYF
TRBJ2-4 | TRBV28 | - | - | TGTGCCAGCAGGCCGGGACACCGGGGGGACATTCAGTACTTC | CASRPGHRGDIQYF
TRBJ2-1 | TRBV10-3 | - | - | TGTGCCGTAGAGCAGTACAATGAGCAGTTCTTC | CAVEQYNEQFF
TRBJ2-5 | TRBV28 | - | - | TGTGCCAGCAGTCCGAGGCGGGACATCCAAGAGACCCAGTACTTC | CASSPRRDIQETQYF
TRBJ1-5 | TRBV4-2 | TRBD1 | - | TGTGCCAGCAGCCAAGGGGGGGCTACGGGACAGGGGACTCAGCCCCAGCATTTT | CASSQGGATGQGTQPQHF
TRBJ1-5 | TRBV30 | - | few | TGTGCCTGGAGCGGGGAAAGGGGGACCCAGCATTTT | CAWSGERGTQHF
TRBJ2-3 | TRBV7-2 | TRBD2 | - | TGTGCCAGCAGCTTAGGTCCCCAAGGACTAGCGAGGGAAGATACGCAGTATTTT | CASSLGPQGLAREDTQYF
TRBJ1-2 | TRBV6-1 | - | - | TGTGCCAGCAGTGAAGTCACAGTCGGGACACCGTCTAACTATGGCTACACCTTC | CASSEVTVGTPSNYGYTF
TRBJ1-4 | TRBV4-1 | TRBD1 | - | TGCGCCAGCAGGCAGGTAGGGGGCAGTGAAAAACTGTTTTTT | CASRQVGGSEKLFF
TRBJ1-1 | TRBV6-5 | - | - | TGTGCCAGCAGGAACCAGTTGGGGGGCTCCGAAGCTTTCTTT | CASRNQLGGSEAFF
TRBJ2-2 | TRBV7-2 | TRBD2 | - | TGTGCCAGCAGCCCAACGGGGGGGCTTAGCACCGGGGAGCTGTTTTTT | CASSPTGGLSTGELFF
TRBJ2-7 | TRBV28 | - | - | TGTGCCAGCAGTCTCCCACCTGGGGTGGGGCCCTACGAGCAGTACTTC | CASSLPPGVGPYEQYF
TRBJ2-1 | TRBV29-1 | - | - | TGCAGCGTTGAAGATGGGACCCGGGAGCAGTTCTTC | CSVEDGTREQFF
TRBJ1-5 | TRBV19 | - | - | TGTGCCAGTACCTTATCCGGGATCAATCAGCCCCAGCATTTT | CASTLSGINQPQHF
TRBJ2-3 | TRBV6-1 | - | - | TGTGCCAGCAGCAGGAGAGATACGCAGTATTTT | CASSRRDTQYF
TRBJ1-6 | TRBV30 | TRBD1 | - | TGTGCCTGGAGTGGACAGGGCGGCTCCTATAATTCACCCCTCCACTTT | CAWSGQGGSYNSPLHF
TRBJ2-7 | TRBV28 | - | - | TGTGCCAGCAGCCTCCCGGCAGGGTCCTCCTACGAGCAGTACTTC | CASSLPAGSSYEQYF
TRBJ2-1 | TRBV10-3 | TRBD1 | few | TGTGCCATCAGTGAAGGGTACAGGGGATCCCCCAATGAGCAGTTCTTC | CAISEGYRGSPNEQFF
TRBJ1-1 | TRBV9 | - | - | TGTGCCAGCAGCGTGGGTGGGGGATTTCGCACTGAAGCTTTCTTT | CASSVGGGFRTEAFF
TRBJ1-1 | TRBV19 | TRBD1 | - | TGTGCCAGTAGTACCCGGGACAGGCGGAACACTGAAGCTTTCTTT | CASSTRDRRNTEAFF
TRBJ2-7 | TRBV7-9 | - | - | TGTGCCAGCAGCTCACCGGGGTCAACCTACGAGCAGTACTTC | CASSSPGSTYEQYF
TRBJ1-1 | TRBV5-1 | - | - | TGCGCCAGCAGCTTGGTCTCGGGACAGAACACTGAAGCTTTCTTT | CASSLVSGQNTEAFF
TRBJ2-1 | TRBV5-4 | TRBD2 | - | TGTGCCAGCAGCCCGGGACTAGGGTCCTACAATGAGCAGTTCTTC | CASSPGLGSYNEQFF
TRBJ2-1 | TRBV28 | - | - | TGTGCCAGCAGTTTACGGGGGTGGAGTAATGAGCAGTTCTTC | CASSLRGWSNEQFF
TRBJ2-7 | TRBV10-1 | - | - | TGCGCCAGCTCTAAAGGACGGGACTACGAGCAGTACTTC | CASSKGRDYEQYF
TRBJ2-1 | TRBV11-2 | - | - | TGTGCCAGCAGCCCCCCACCCAGCAGAGACTACAATGAGCAGTTCTTC | CASSPPPSRDYNEQFF
TRBJ1-5 | TRBV28 | TRBD1 | - | TGTGCCAGCAGTAGACAGGGGTTAGGGAATTTGGGTCAGCCCCAGCATTTT | CASSRQGLGNLGQPQHF
TRBJ1-2 | TRBV30 | - | - | TGTGCCTGGGCGACCCAGGGTGGCTACACCTTC | CAWATQGGYTF
TRBJ2-5 | TRBV7-2 | TRBD2 | - | TGTGCCAGCAGTTCCGGGACTAGCGGAGTCCCGCAAGAGACCCAGTACTTC | CASSSGTSGVPQETQYF
TRBJ2-7 | TRBV9 | - | - | TGTGCCAGCAGCGTAGGGGTGCGGGAGCAGTACTTC | CASSVGVREQYF
TRBJ2-7 | TRBV11-1 | - | once | TGTGCCAGCAGCTTCGACAGGTTGAGCTCCTACGAGCAGTACTTC | CASSFDRLSSYEQYF
TRBJ2-5 | TRBV5-4 | - | - | TGTGCCAGCAGCTTGGGGGGAAAGGGTGGCGAACAGACCCAGTACTTC | CASSLGGKGGEQTQYF
TRBJ1-2 | TRBV28 | TRBD1 | - | TGTGCCAGCAGCACCAGGGGGAACTATGGCTACACCTTC | CASSTRGNYGYTF
TRBJ2-5 | TRBV10-2 | TRBD2 | - | TGCGCCAGCAGTGGGGGACTAGCGGGAGGGTACCAAGAGACCCAGTACTTC | CASSGGLAGGYQETQYF
TRBJ2-5 | TRBV30 | - | - | TGTGCCTGGAGTTTGGCAGGCGCAATCCAAGAGACCCAGTACTTC | CAWSLAGAIQETQYF
TRBJ1-2 | TRBV7-8 | - | few | TGTGCCAGCAGCTTTTATAAGGAAAACTATGGCTACACCTTC | CASSFYKENYGYTF
TRBJ1-4 | TRBV10-2 | TRBD1 | - | TGCGCCAGCAGTTACGACAGGGGGAGTCTGAGAAAACTGTTTTTT | CASSYDRGSLRKLFF
TRBJ2-3 | TRBV5-5 | TRBD2 | - | TGTGCCAGCAGCTTAACTAGCGGGGGGGCGTATGGCACAGATACGCAGTATTTT | CASSLTSGGAYGTDTQYF
TRBJ1-2 | TRBV18 | - | - | TGTGCCAGCTCATTCAGCTATGGCTACACCTTC | CASSFSYGYTF
TRBJ2-5 | TRBV28 | - | - | TGTGCCAGCAGTTTATGGGACGGGGGCGGCGAGACCCAGTACTTC | CASSLWDGGGETQYF
TRBJ2-7 | TRBV11-2 | TRBD2 | - | TGTGCCAGCAGCTTAGAGTCCCGGACTAGCGGGCCCTCCTACGAGCAGTACTTC | CASSLESRTSGPSYEQYF
TRBJ1-1 | TRBV18 | - | - | TGTGCCAGTTGGAAGGGCGGGAACACTGAAGCTTTCTTT | CASWKGGNTEAFF
TRBJ1-1 | TRBV7-2 | - | - | TGTGCCAGCAGCTTAGGTCCAGCCCGGGGTGAAGCTTTCTTT | CASSLGPARGEAFF
TRBJ2-7 | TRBV9 | - | - | TGTGCCAGCAGCCCCCGGACAGACTCCTACGAGCAGTACTTC | CASSPRTDSYEQYF
TRBJ1-2 | TRBV28 | - | - | TGTGCCAGCAGTTTAGGCGGGGTAGCTAACTATGGCTACACCTTC | CASSLGGVANYGYTF
TRBJ1-4 | TRBV30 | - | - | TGTGCCTGGAGTGTGGGGCCTCCTAATGAAAAACTGTTTTTT | CAWSVGPPNEKLFF
TRBJ1-1 | TRBV10-2 | TRBD1 | - | TGCGCCAGCACGGGACAGCCGAACACTGAAGCTTTCTTT | CASTGQPNTEAFF
TRBJ1-3 | TRBV9 | - | - | TGTGCCAGCAGCTCCCAGGGATCGGGGTTGGGAAACACCATATATTTT | CASSSQGSGLGNTIYF
TRBJ2-7 | TRBV4-2 | TRBD1 | - | TGTGCCAGCAGCCCCGGACAGGGTAGCTCCTACGAGCAGTACTTC | CASSPGQGSSYEQYF